This T cell receptor (beta chain) was recorded in a study of cytomegalovirus exposure and HLA in healthy donors. The PCR made use of 60 Vbeta and 13 Jbeta primers. The data were produced by immunoSEQ multiplex PCR, yet TCRdb's version contains in-frame clones alone and is incomplete. The data hold 110,000 or so clones, with about 69% observed a single time. The CDR3 sequence is 15 residues long. The V gene lost 4 bases and the J gene lost 7 bases, with 18 bases spanning the gap. In germline, CDR1 is SGHRS, CDR2 YFSETQ. Worth noting for this clone: Its antigen is unknown.

General study points: Later, an analysis found that common viral pathogens appeared to be linked with several of the most significant clusters. Sequencing artifact likely explains a cluster of highly shared sequence variants. Productive status was seen about 90% or about 30% of the time for most TCR beta V segments in an earlier analysis.

The clonotype originates from a man aged 35 to 55 in good health and CMV-seronegative. This chain connects TRBV5-1 to TRBJ1-3; D uncertain. Input material: PBMCs. CDR3: CASSVGFTGFNTIYF. The DNA for the CDR3 is TGCGCCAGCAGCGTCGGATTTACGGGTTTCAACACCATATATTTT.